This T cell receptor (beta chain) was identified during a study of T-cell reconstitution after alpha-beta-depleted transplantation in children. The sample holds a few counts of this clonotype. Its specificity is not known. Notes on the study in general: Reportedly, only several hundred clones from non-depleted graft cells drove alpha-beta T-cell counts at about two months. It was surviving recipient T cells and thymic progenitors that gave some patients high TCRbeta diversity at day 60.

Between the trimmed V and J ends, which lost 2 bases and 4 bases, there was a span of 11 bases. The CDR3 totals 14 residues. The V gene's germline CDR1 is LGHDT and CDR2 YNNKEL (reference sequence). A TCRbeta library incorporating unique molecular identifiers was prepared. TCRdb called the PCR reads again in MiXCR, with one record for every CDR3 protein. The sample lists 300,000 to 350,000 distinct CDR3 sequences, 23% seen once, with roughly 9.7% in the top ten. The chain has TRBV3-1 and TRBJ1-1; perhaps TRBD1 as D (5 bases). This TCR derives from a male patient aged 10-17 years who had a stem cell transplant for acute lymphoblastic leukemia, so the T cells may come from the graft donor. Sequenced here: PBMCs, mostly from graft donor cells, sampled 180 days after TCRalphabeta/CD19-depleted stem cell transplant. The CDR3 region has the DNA TGTGCCAGCAGCCAACGGACCGGGGCCACTGAAGCTTTCTTT. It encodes CASSQRTGATEAFF.